These 9 T cell receptor beta chains were all obtained from the same sample, sequenced in a study of cytomegalovirus exposure and HLA in healthy donors. In the PCR, 60 Vbeta and 13 Jbeta primers were used. TCRdb keeps only in-frame clones here, not all; method: immunoSEQ multiplex PCR. Altogether tens of thousands of clones are present, approximately 80% being singletons, with the ten largest covering 20% to 30%. Sequenced: PBMCs. All receptors derive from a woman aged 50 to 60 in good health and CMV-seropositive.

The V and J genes are TRBV5-1 and TRBJ1-1; 7 nucleotides align to TRBD1. Germline CDR1 reads SGHRS; CDR2 reads YFSETQ. V trimming: 0 bases; J trimming: 0 bases; junction bases outside the gene matches: 17. CDR3 length: 20 amino acids. This CDR3 is CASSLAPLGQYSQVNTEAFF. The DNA of the CDR3 is TGCGCCAGCAGCTTGGCCCCATTGGGACAGTATAGTCAAGTGAACACTGAAGCTTTCTTT.

This chain links TRBV5-4 with TRBJ2-5, with D possibly matching TRBD2 (6 bases). The CDR3 is 15 amino acids. The V end lost 1 base, the J end lost 2 bases, and 12 bases lay between the germline ends. Germline V CDR1 and CDR2: SGHNT, YYREEE (reference sequence). CDR3 in amino acids: CASSLSSGDQETQYF. In DNA form, the CDR3 reads TGTGCCAGCAGCTTGTCTTCGGGGGATCAAGAGACCCAGTACTTC.

Here the CDR3 reads CASSGTGGPGETQYF. As DNA, the CDR3 is TGCGCCAGCAGCGGTACAGGGGGTCCGGGGGAGACCCAGTACTTC. This chain uses TRBV5-1 with TRBJ2-5; 8 positions agree with TRBD1. Trimming took 4 bases from V and 5 from J; bases not matched to a gene: 10. The germline V gene has CDR1 SGHRS and CDR2 YFSETQ. This CDR3 contains 15 residues. Filled out from reference TRBV5-1 and TRBJ2-5, the complete variable domain reads KAGVTQTPRYLIKTRGQQVTLSCSPISGHRSVSWYQQTPGQGLQFLFEYFSETQRNKGNFPGRFSGRQFSNSRSEMNVSTLELGDSALYLCASSGTGGPGETQYFGPGTRLLVL.

This chain uses TRBV9 with TRBJ2-1; a possible D gene is TRBD2 (5 bases). Germline-derived CDR1 and CDR2 are SGDLS and YYNGEE. This CDR3 is 15 amino acids long. V lost 4 bases and J 1 base, leaving 12 bases between the germline ends. The CDR3: CASSLRLLSYNEQFF. Written as DNA, the CDR3 is TGTGCCAGCAGCCTTCGACTACTATCCTACAATGAGCAGTTCTTC. Full variable domain (remainder filled in from reference TRBV9 and TRBJ2-1): DSGVTQTPKHLITATGQRVTLRCSPRSGDLSVYWYQQSLDQGLQFLIQYYNGEERAKGNILERFSAQQFPDLHSELNLSSLELGDSALYFCASSLRLLSYNEQFFGPGTRLTVL.

CDR3 bases: TGTGCCAGCAGCGAGATACTCCACTATGGCTACACCTTC. The encoded protein is CASSEILHYGYTF. The chain carries TRBV5-8 and TRBJ1-2; D unresolved. The ends were cut back, 4 bases at V and 3 bases at J, with 10 bases in the middle. CDR1 is SGHTS, CDR2 YDEGEE, per germline. This CDR3 has 13 amino acids.

V and J are TRBV5-4 and TRBJ1-1; a weak D match, TRBD1 (5 bases). The CDR3 is made up of 13 amino acids. The V and J ends lost 0 bases and 5 bases respectively, with 8 bases between them. The germline CDR1 and CDR2 sequences are SGHNT and YYREEE (reference sequence). CDR3 DNA: TGTGCCAGCAGCTTGGACCAGGGAACTGAAGCTTTCTTT. It is translated as CASSLDQGTEAFF.

The rearrangement uses TRBV7-3 and TRBJ2-1, with 7 bases fitting TRBD1. CDR1 SGHTA and CDR2 FQGTGA come from the germline V gene. The trim removed 7 bases at V and 0 bases at J, leaving 6 bases unmatched. CDR3 size: 15 residues. Here the CDR3 DNA reads TGTGCCAGCAATACCAGACAGGGCTCCTACAATGAGCAGTTCTTC. Encoded protein: CASNTRQGSYNEQFF.

The V gene is TRBV19, the J gene TRBJ1-4, with a possible D match to TRBD1 (6 bases). Germline assignment: CDR1 LNHDA and CDR2 SQIVND (reference sequence). V dropped 2 bases and J dropped 8 bases, with 18 bases sitting between them. The CDR3 spans 16 residues. The CDR3 region is CASSITGREGGEKLFF. The DNA for the CDR3 is TGTGCCAGTAGTATAACGGGCAGGGAGGGGGGAGAAAAACTGTTTTTT.

This rearrangement joins TRBV19 to TRBJ1-1; D is perhaps TRBD1 (5 bases). The V end lost 4 bases, the J end lost 0 bases, and 12 bases lay between the germline ends. The CDR3 is made up of 15 amino acids. Germline V gives CDR1 LNHDA, CDR2 SQIVND (reference sequence). The CDR3 DNA follows: TGTGCCAGTAGTAGAGCCCAGGGAATGAACACTGAAGCTTTCTTT. Amino acid sequence: CASSRAQGMNTEAFF.